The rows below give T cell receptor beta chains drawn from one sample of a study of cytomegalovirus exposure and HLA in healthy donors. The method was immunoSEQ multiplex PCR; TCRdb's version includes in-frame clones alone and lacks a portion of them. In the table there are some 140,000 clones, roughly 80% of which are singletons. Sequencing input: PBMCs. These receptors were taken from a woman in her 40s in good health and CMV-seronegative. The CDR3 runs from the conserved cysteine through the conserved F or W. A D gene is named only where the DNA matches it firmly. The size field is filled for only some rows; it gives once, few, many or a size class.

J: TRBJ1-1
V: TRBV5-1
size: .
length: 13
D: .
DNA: TGCGCCAGCAGCTTACAGGGTCAGACTGAAGCTTTCTTT
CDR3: CASSLQGQTEAFF

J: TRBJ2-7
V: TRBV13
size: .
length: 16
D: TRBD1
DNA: TGTGCCAGCAGCTTACCACAGGGGTCCAGCTCCTACGAGCAGTACTTC
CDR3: CASSLPQGSSSYEQYF

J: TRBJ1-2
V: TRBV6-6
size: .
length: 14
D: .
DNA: TGTGCCAGCACCCTTGAGGTTTTTGGGTATGGCTACACCTTC
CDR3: CASTLEVFGYGYTF

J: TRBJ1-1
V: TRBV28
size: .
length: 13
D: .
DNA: TGTGCCAGCAGTTTAGACAGGAACACTGAAGCTTTCTTT
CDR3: CASSLDRNTEAFF

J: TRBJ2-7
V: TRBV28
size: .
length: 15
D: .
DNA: TGTGCCAGCAGCCTAGGGGGGGGTAACTCCTACGAGCAGTACTTC
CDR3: CASSLGGGNSYEQYF

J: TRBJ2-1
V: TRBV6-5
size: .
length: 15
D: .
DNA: TGTGCCAGCAGTTACGCGCCTAGCTCCTACAATGAGCAGTTCTTC
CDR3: CASSYAPSSYNEQFF

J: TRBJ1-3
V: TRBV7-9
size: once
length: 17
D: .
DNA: TGTGCCAGCAGCTTAGAAAGGGGCCTTACTCCTGGAAACACCATATATTTT
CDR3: CASSLERGLTPGNTIYF

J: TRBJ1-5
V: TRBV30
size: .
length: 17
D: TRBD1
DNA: TGTGCCTGGAGTCCACCCCGGACAGGAGCCGCCAATCAGCCCCAGCATTTT
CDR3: CAWSPPRTGAANQPQHF

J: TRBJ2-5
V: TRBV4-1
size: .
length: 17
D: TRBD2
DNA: TGCGCCAGCAGCCAAGAGCTGGGACTAGCGGGCGAAGAGACCCAGTACTTC
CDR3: CASSQELGLAGEETQYF

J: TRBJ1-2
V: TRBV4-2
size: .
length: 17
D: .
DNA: TGTGCCAGCAGCCAAGGGCCAGGGTCGGAAATAGGCTATGGCTACACCTTC
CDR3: CASSQGPGSEIGYGYTF

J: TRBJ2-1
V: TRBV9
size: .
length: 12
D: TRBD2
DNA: TGTGCCAGCAGCACTAGCGGGGGCGAGCAGTTCTTC
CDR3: CASSTSGGEQFF

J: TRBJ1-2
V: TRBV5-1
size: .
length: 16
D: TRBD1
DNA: TGCGCCAGCAGCTTGGACCTCCGGGACAGGGTGAAGGGCTACACCTTC
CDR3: CASSLDLRDRVKGYTF

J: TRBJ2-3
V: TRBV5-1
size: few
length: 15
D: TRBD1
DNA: TGCGCCAGCAGCATACTAGGACAGGACACAGATACGCAGTATTTT
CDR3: CASSILGQDTDTQYF